The 3 T cell receptor beta chains below all came from one sample that was sequenced in a study of immune cell composition in non-small cell lung cancer. TCRdb keeps only in-frame clones here, not all; method: immunoSEQ multiplex PCR. The sample lists around 2,800 clones; about 78% were seen once. The specimen sequenced was lung tumor tissue. The receptors originated from a human donor with non-small cell lung cancer.

This clone came up a few times. This chain joins TRBV5-1 and TRBJ2-7; D is possibly TRBD1 (6 bases). Per germline, CDR1 SGHRS and CDR2 YFSETQ. CDR3 length equals 14 residues. V was shortened by 0 bases and J by 3 bases, with 10 bases between the two germline ends. The CDR3 DNA reads as TGCGCCAGCAGCTTGGGGACACAGGGCTACGAGCAGTACTTC. Translating gives CASSLGTQGYEQYF.

The gene calls are TRBV12-5 and TRBJ2-3; D remains unclear. This CDR3 region has 15 residues. The V gene's germline CDR1 is LGHNT and CDR2 FRNRAP. The V gene lost 0 bases and the J gene lost 6 bases, with 13 bases spanning the gap. The CDR3 loop is CASGLVPFSTDTQYF. DNA for the CDR3: TGTGCTAGTGGTTTGGTACCCTTTAGTACCGATACGCAGTATTTT. Supplemented by reference TRBV12-5 and TRBJ2-3, the full variable domain reads DARVTQTPRHKVTEMGQEVTMRCQPILGHNTVFWYRQTMMQGLELLAYFRNRAPLDDSGMPKDRFSAEMPDATLATLKIQPSEPRDSAVYFCASGLVPFSTDTQYFGPGTRLTVL.

The chain has TRBV29-1 and TRBJ1-2, with 9 bases matching TRBD1. Per the germline V gene, CDR1 is SQVTM and CDR2 is ANQGSEA. The V segment lost 5 bases and the J segment 5 bases; nucleotides outside the gene matches: 6. CDR3 size: 13 residues. Here the CDR3 reads CSVSQGADYGYTF. CDR3 bases: TGCAGCGTTTCACAGGGGGCAGATTATGGCTACACCTTC.